This TCR beta chain was sequenced for a study of blood T cell repertoires in COVID-19. Across the study: Sample material is recorded as cDNA or gDNA derived from T cells, B-cell-depleted T cells, or PBMCs.

TCRdb keeps only in-frame clones here, not all; method: immunoSEQ multiplex PCR. The table shows more than 250,000 clones, with approximately 80% occurring only once. V lost 5 bases and J lost 0; bases outside the gene matches: 6. The CDR3 length is 16 residues. Looked up from germline, CDR1 is MGHRA and CDR2 is YSYEKL. Sequencing used PBMCs or T cells enriched from blood (not recorded which). The chain recombines TRBV4-1 with TRBJ2-1; 8 positions agree with TRBD2. This sequence was found in a man in his forties or fifties who had been exposed to COVID-19. CDR3 DNA sequence: TGCGCCAGCAGCTCTTTAGCGGGACGCTCCTACAATGAGCAGTTCTTC. The encoded protein is CASSSLAGRSYNEQFF.